Described below is a single TCR beta chain sequence and its context. As yet, its antigen is unknown. This CDR3 is 17 amino acids long. J was trimmed by 2 bases and V by 4 bases; bases with no gene match: 11. CDR1 SGDLS and CDR2 YYNGEE come from the germline V gene. The entry originates in a study of T cell responses to AZD1222 COVID-19 vaccine. General observations from the study: Epitopes outside B.1.351 and B.1.1.7 mutated regions reportedly drew nearly half of spike TCRs.

Sequencing used immunoSEQ multiplex PCR; TCRdb keeps in-frame clones, though not all of them. The table records about 150,000 clones, less than 90% of them present only once. The chain links TRBV9 to TRBJ2-1, with 8 bases identical to TRBD2. The sequencing used peripheral blood, collected on day 0 of AZD1222 vaccination. This TCR was recovered from an adult in good health. The CDR3 DNA is TGTGCCAGCAGCTCCCGGGTGGGCGGGGGGACCTACAATGAGCAGTTCTTC. Protein sequence: CASSSRVGGGTYNEQFF.